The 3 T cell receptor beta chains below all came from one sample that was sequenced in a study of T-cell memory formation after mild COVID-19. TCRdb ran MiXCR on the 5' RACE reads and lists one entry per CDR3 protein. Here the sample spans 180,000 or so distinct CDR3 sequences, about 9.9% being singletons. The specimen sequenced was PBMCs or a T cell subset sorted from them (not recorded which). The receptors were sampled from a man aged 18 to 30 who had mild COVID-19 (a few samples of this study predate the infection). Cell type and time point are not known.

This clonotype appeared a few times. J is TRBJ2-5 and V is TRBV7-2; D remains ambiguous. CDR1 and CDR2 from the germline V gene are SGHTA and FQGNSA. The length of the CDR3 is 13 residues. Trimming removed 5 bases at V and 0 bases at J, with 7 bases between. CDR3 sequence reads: CASSPLNQETQYF. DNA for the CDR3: TGTGCCAGCAGCCCGCTAAACCAAGAGACCCAGTACTTC.

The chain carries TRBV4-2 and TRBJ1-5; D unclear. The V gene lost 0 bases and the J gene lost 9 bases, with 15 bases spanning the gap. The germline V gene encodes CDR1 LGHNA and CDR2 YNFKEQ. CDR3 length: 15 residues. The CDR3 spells CASSQEWAVEWPQHF. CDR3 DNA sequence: TGTGCCAGCAGCCAAGAGTGGGCCGTGGAATGGCCCCAGCATTTT.

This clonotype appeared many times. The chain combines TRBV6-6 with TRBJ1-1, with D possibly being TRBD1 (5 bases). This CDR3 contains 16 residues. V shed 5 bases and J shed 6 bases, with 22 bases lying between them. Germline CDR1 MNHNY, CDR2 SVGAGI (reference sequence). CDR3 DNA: TGTGCCAGCAGTCGGGAGACAGCGAAGAATGGGGCTGAAGCTTTCTTT. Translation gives CASSRETAKNGAEAFF.